This T cell receptor (beta chain) appears in the sequencing data of a study of blood T cell repertoires in COVID-19. In the authors' workflow: Counts of nucleated cells, estimated from reference gene primer amplification, were obtained. The data were produced by immunoSEQ multiplex PCR, yet TCRdb's version contains in-frame clones alone and is incomplete. The DNA was the basis for D and trimming; V, J and clone size are from that table. The sample holds 60,000 to 65,000 clones, around 90% seen once. The CDR3 sequence is 15 residues long. With 4 bases clipped from V and 2 bases from J, the junction kept 3 bases outside the gene matches. Germline V gene lookup returns CDR1 KGHDR and CDR2 SFDVKD.

The TCR originated in an elderly woman with active COVID-19. The chain joins TRBV24-1 to TRBJ2-1, with TRBD1 matching 8 bases. The sample comprised peripheral blood. The CDR3 sequence: CATSEDRGPYNEQFF. The CDR3 region has the DNA TGTGCCACCAGTGAAGACAGGGGACCCTACAATGAGCAGTTCTTC.